The 25 T cell receptor beta chains in this list originate from one sample, sequenced in a study of control samples from healthy donors and cancer patients. The assay was immunoSEQ multiplex PCR, and TCRdb's table has in-frame clones only and misses some. In the table there are about 120,000 clones, around 89% of which are singletons. Specimen: blood. Receptors were obtained from a man aged 35 to 55 in good health.

The chain has TRBV5-1 and TRBJ2-1; no firm D call. Deletions cut 0 bases from V and 6 bases from J, with 4 bases between. Germline CDR1 SGHRS, CDR2 YFSETQ. This CDR3 is built from 12 residues. CDR3 sequence (DNA): TGCGCCAGCAGCTTGGTTATCAATGAGCAGTTCTTC. Translated, it gives CASSLVINEQFF.

This sequence joins TRBV7-6 and TRBJ1-6, with D unclear. The germline CDR1 and CDR2 sequences are SGHVS and FNYEAQ. This CDR3 has 15 amino acids. V shed 2 bases and J shed 7 bases, with 12 bases lying between them. CDR3 amino acids: CASSLTPGGNSPLHF. The CDR3 nucleotides are TGTGCCAGCAGCTTAACTCCGGGAGGGAATTCACCCCTCCACTTT. Together with reference TRBV7-6 and TRBJ1-6, the CDR3 gives the full variable domain: GAGVSQSPRYKVTKRGQDVALRCDPISGHVSLYWYRQALGQGPEFLTYFNYEAQQDKSGLPNDRFSAERPEGSISTLTIQRTEQRDSAMYRCASSLTPGGNSPLHFGNGTRLTVT.

The chain combines TRBV11-2 with TRBJ2-7; unclear D gene. CDR1 is SGHAT and CDR2 is FQNNGV in the germline V gene. The CDR3 runs 15 residues. V lost 1 base and J 2 bases, leaving 12 bases between the germline ends. The CDR3 region is CASSLGADNTYEQYF. CDR3 nucleotide sequence: TGTGCCAGCAGCTTAGGGGCAGACAATACCTACGAGCAGTACTTC.

V is TRBV24-1 and J is TRBJ2-1, with 9 nucleotides matching TRBD2. There are 16 residues in the CDR3. The trim removed 2 bases at V and 1 base at J, leaving 2 bases unmatched. Germline V lookup: CDR1 KGHDR, CDR2 SFDVKD. CDR3 protein: CATSDYSGGSYNEQFF. The CDR3 DNA is TGTGCCACCAGTGATTATAGCGGGGGTTCCTACAATGAGCAGTTCTTC.

The chain recombines TRBV27 with TRBJ1-5; D remains unclear. There are 15 residues in the CDR3. Germline CDR1 reads MNHEY; CDR2 reads SMNVEV (reference sequence). V lost 2 bases and J 0 bases, leaving 8 bases between the germline ends. The CDR3 reads CASSLRWSSNQPQHF. The CDR3 nucleotides are TGTGCCAGCAGTTTAAGATGGTCTAGCAATCAGCCCCAGCATTTT.

The V gene is TRBV25-1, the J gene TRBJ1-2, with 9 bases that match TRBD1. The ends lost 5 bases at V and 8 bases at J; junction bases unmatched: 15. Germline values: CDR1 MGHDK, CDR2 SYGVNS. The CDR3 spans 16 residues. The CDR3, as DNA: TGTGCCAGCAGTCCCCGGACAGGGGTTTTCTTCACGGGCTACACCTTC. As protein: CASSPRTGVFFTGYTF.

The chain uses TRBV6-5 and TRBJ1-1, with 7 bases matching TRBD1. The trim removed 0 bases at V and 4 bases at J, leaving 8 bases unmatched. The CDR3 totals 16 residues. From germline, CDR1 is MNHEY and CDR2 SVGAGI. The CDR3 spells CASSYSTGRVSTEAFF. The CDR3, as DNA: TGTGCCAGCAGTTACTCGACAGGGCGGGTGAGCACTGAAGCTTTCTTT.

The chain recombines TRBV5-4 with TRBJ2-4; perhaps TRBD1 as D (6 bases). V lost 0 bases, J lost 0 bases, and 10 bases lay in between. There are 16 residues in the CDR3. Per the germline V gene, CDR1 is SGHNT and CDR2 is YYREEE (reference sequence). Here the CDR3 DNA reads TGTGCCAGCAGCTTGGAGGGACACCTAGCCAAAAACATTCAGTACTTC. Amino acid sequence: CASSLEGHLAKNIQYF. Full variable domain (rest looked up from reference TRBV5-4 and TRBJ2-4): ETGVTQSPTHLIKTRGQQVTLRCSSQSGHNTVSWYQQALGQGPQFIFQYYREEENGRGNFPPRFSGLQFPNYSSELNVNALELDDSALYLCASSLEGHLAKNIQYFGAGTRLSVL.

The chain links TRBV24-1 to TRBJ1-2; no firm D call. Germline CDR1 KGHDR, CDR2 SFDVKD. The CDR3 length is 13 residues. V lost 3 bases and J 3 bases, leaving 7 bases between the germline ends. The CDR3 loop is CATSDPAYYGYTF. The CDR3 coding sequence is TGTGCCACCAGTGATCCTGCCTACTATGGCTACACCTTC.

This clone was observed a handful of times. The V call is TRBV7-2, the J call TRBJ1-6, with a possible D match to TRBD1 (5 bases). The CDR3 loop spans 16 amino acids. Germline V gene lookup returns CDR1 SGHTA and CDR2 FQGNSA. The V end lost 4 bases, the J end lost 6 bases, and 16 bases lay between the germline ends. In DNA form, the CDR3 reads TGTGCCAGCAGCTCTGTTCCCTGGGACGGTAATTCACCCCTCCACTTT. The encoded protein is CASSSVPWDGNSPLHF.

This clone was counted a single time. The rearrangement links TRBV23-1 to TRBJ1-2; D is uncertain. TRBV23-1 is placed among ORFs of uncertain function. V lost 3 bases and J 2 bases, leaving 10 bases between the germline ends. CDR3 length equals 14 residues. The CDR3 region has the DNA TGCGCCAGCAGTCATCCCACACGAAACTATGGCTACACCTTC. Protein product: CASSHPTRNYGYTF.

The chain combines TRBV3-1 (or the pseudogene TRBV3-2) with TRBJ2-4; 9 bases agree with TRBD1. The CDR3 covers 15 residues. V shed 4 bases and J 8 bases; nucleotides not matched to a gene: 9. CDR1 LGHDT and CDR2 YNNKEL come from the germline V gene (reference sequence). CDR3 bases: TGTGCCAGCAGCCCCGCCGGGGACAGGGCTGACATTCAGTACTTC. This gives the protein CASSPAGDRADIQYF.

The chain employs TRBV7-2 and TRBJ1-2; tentative D call: TRBD1 (5 bases). This CDR3 contains 14 residues. From germline, CDR1 is SGHTA and CDR2 FQGNSA. V was cut by 5 bases and J by 1 base, with 11 bases left in between. The CDR3 bases are TGTGCCAGCAGCACACGGGACGGTAACTATGGCTACACCTTC. Translated: CASSTRDGNYGYTF.

The rearrangement uses TRBV7-3 and TRBJ2-5; maybe TRBD1 (6 bases). Germline CDR1 is SGHTA and CDR2 is FQGTGA. The CDR3 totals 15 residues. The V end was cut by 7 bases, the J end by 5 bases, with 20 bases between. The CDR3 reads CASNLHRVGLETQYF. CDR3 in DNA: TGTGCCAGCAACCTTCACAGGGTGGGGTTGGAGACCCAGTACTTC.

This rearrangement joins TRBV4-1 to TRBJ2-2, with D tentatively TRBD2 (5 bases). CDR1 and CDR2 from the germline V gene are MGHRA and YSYEKL. There are 16 residues in the CDR3. The V and J ends lost 4 bases and 5 bases respectively, with 17 bases between them. CDR3 sequence (DNA): TGCGCCAGCAGCCTTAGAGGGCAGCGAGGGACCGGGGAGCTGTTTTTT. Protein: CASSLRGQRGTGELFF.

The chain combines TRBV19 with TRBJ1-2; D perhaps matches TRBD1 (5 bases). From germline, CDR1 is LNHDA and CDR2 SQIVND (reference sequence). The CDR3 loop spans 14 amino acids. V lost 5 bases, J lost 5 bases, and 15 bases lay in between. The CDR3 loop reads CASSSRDGGYGYTF. As DNA, the CDR3 is TGTGCCAGTAGTTCCCGGGACGGGGGATATGGCTACACCTTC.

This rearrangement joins TRBV10-3 to TRBJ1-1; D is unresolved. Germline CDR1 and CDR2: ENHRY and SYGVKD. CDR3 size: 14 residues. V dropped 6 bases and J dropped 1 base, with 12 bases sitting between them. In DNA, the CDR3 is TGTGCCATCAGCGCCCTTTTGGGGAACACTGAAGCTTTCTTT. Protein sequence: CAISALLGNTEAFF.

This chain joins TRBV7-2 and TRBJ1-1; D may be TRBD1 (6 bases). The CDR3 totals 14 residues. CDR1 is SGHTA, CDR2 FQGNSA, per germline. V dropped 7 bases and J dropped 5 bases, with 17 bases sitting between them. The CDR3 reads CASNIIRGGTEAFF. CDR3 DNA: TGTGCCAGCAACATCATAAGGGGGGGAACTGAAGCTTTCTTT.

The V and J genes are TRBV7-3 and TRBJ1-6, with no clear D. Germline CDR1 is SGHTA and CDR2 is FQGTGA. With 5 bases removed from V and 9 bases from J, the gap between germline ends came to 11 bases. The CDR3 runs to 13 residues. CDR3 residues: CASSPDLGSPLHF. The CDR3 DNA follows: TGTGCCAGCAGCCCCGATCTGGGTTCACCCCTCCACTTT.

The chain has TRBV5-4 and TRBJ2-3, with 7 bases aligning to TRBD2. The J segment lost 4 bases and the V segment lost 4 bases, leaving 9 bases of the junction unmatched. This CDR3 is 15 amino acids long. CDR1 and CDR2 (germline): SGHNT, YYREEE (reference sequence). DNA of the CDR3: TGTGCCAGCAGCCCCTCGACTAGCAGGGCAGATACGCAGTATTTT. Translated, it gives CASSPSTSRADTQYF. Full variable domain (outside the CDR3, taken from reference TRBV5-4 and TRBJ2-3): ETGVTQSPTHLIKTRGQQVTLRCSSQSGHNTVSWYQQALGQGPQFIFQYYREEENGRGNFPPRFSGLQFPNYSSELNVNALELDDSALYLCASSPSTSRADTQYFGPGTRLTVL.

The chain joins TRBV3-1 (or the pseudogene TRBV3-2) to TRBJ2-7; 10 bases fit TRBD1. The CDR3 length is 15 residues. Germline V CDR1 and CDR2: LGHDT, YNNKEL (reference sequence). After removal of 5 bases from V and 4 bases from J, the junction contained 8 bases not matched to a gene. The CDR3 coding sequence is TGTGCCAGCAGCGTATACGACAGGGGGCGTTACGAGCAGTACTTC. Translated: CASSVYDRGRYEQYF.

The V call is TRBV7-2, the J call TRBJ1-1; possible D gene TRBD1, 6 bases. Germline V gene sequence: CDR1 SGHTA, CDR2 FQGNSA. V lost 5 bases to trimming and J lost 6 bases, with 16 bases between them. This CDR3 has 14 residues. The CDR3 sequence is CASSAGIGGAEAFF. The CDR3 DNA reads as TGTGCCAGCAGCGCCGGCATTGGGGGCGCTGAAGCTTTCTTT. Variable domain in full (rest from reference TRBV7-2 and TRBJ1-1): GAGVSQSPSNKVTEKGKDVELRCDPISGHTALYWYRQSLGQGLEFLIYFQGNSAPDKSGLPSDRFSAERTGGSVSTLTIQRTQQEDSAVYLCASSAGIGGAEAFFGQGTRLTVV.

V gene TRBV5-1 combines with J gene TRBJ2-7, with D hard to call. The germline V gene encodes CDR1 SGHRS and CDR2 YFSETQ. The CDR3 is 11 residues long. The V and J ends lost 3 bases and 7 bases respectively, with 8 bases between them. The CDR3, as DNA: TGCGCCAGCAGCTCCACAGTAGAGCAGTACTTC. Translation gives CASSSTVEQYF. Drawing the rest from reference TRBV5-1 and TRBJ2-7, the complete variable domain is KAGVTQTPRYLIKTRGQQVTLSCSPISGHRSVSWYQQTPGQGLQFLFEYFSETQRNKGNFPGRFSGRQFSNSRSEMNVSTLELGDSALYLCASSSTVEQYFGPGTRLTVT.

The rearrangement links TRBV24-1 to TRBJ1-2; tentatively, D is TRBD1 (5 bases). Looked up from germline, CDR1 is KGHDR and CDR2 is SFDVKD. The CDR3 runs 16 residues. Trimming took off 3 bases at V and 6 bases at J, with 19 bases between the two ends. CDR3 loop: CATSDAHSGANHGYTF. In DNA form, the CDR3 reads TGTGCCACCAGTGATGCTCATTCCGGGGCCAATCATGGCTACACCTTC.

This chain links TRBV6-5 with TRBJ2-7, with a weak D call TRBD2 (7 bases). Trimming pared 6 bases from V and 2 bases from J, leaving 17 bases between. There are 15 residues in the CDR3. Germline V gene lookup returns CDR1 MNHEY and CDR2 SVGAGI. The CDR3 nucleotides are TGTGCCAGCAGGTCCGGCGGGGAGGGGGCCTACGAGCAGTACTTC. It yields the protein CASRSGGEGAYEQYF.